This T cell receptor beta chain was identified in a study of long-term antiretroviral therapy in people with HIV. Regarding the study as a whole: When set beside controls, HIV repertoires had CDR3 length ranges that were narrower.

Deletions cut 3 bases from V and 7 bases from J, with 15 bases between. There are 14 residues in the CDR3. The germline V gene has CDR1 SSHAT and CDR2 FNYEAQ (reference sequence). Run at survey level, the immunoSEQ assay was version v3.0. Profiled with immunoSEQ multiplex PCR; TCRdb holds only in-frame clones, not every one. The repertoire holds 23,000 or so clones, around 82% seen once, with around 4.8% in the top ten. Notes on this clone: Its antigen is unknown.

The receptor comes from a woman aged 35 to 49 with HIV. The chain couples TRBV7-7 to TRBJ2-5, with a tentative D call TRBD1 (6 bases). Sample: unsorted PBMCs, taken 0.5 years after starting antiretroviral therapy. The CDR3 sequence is CASSFGIEQGTQYF. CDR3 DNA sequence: TGTGCCAGCAGCTTCGGCATAGAACAGGGGACCCAGTACTTC.